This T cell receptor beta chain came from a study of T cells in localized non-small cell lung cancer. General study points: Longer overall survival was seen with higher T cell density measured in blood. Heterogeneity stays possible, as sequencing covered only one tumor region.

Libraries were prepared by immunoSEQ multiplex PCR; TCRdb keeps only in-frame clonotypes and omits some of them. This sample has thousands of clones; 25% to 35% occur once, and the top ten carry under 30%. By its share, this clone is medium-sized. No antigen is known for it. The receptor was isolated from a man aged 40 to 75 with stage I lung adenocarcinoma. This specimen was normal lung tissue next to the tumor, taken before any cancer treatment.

This chain's CDR3 is CASSPGTNSPLHF. The DNA of the CDR3 is TGTGCCAGCAGTCCAGGGACTAATTCACCCCTCCACTTT. The rearrangement uses TRBV9 and TRBJ1-6; maybe TRBD1 (5 bases). CDR1 is SGDLS and CDR2 is YYNGEE in the germline V gene. V was trimmed by 5 bases and J by 6 bases, leaving 9 bases between them. This CDR3 spans 13 amino acids. The full variable domain, completed using reference TRBV9 and TRBJ1-6, is DSGVTQTPKHLITATGQRVTLRCSPRSGDLSVYWYQQSLDQGLQFLIQYYNGEERAKGNILERFSAQQFPDLHSELNLSSLELGDSALYFCASSPGTNSPLHFGNGTRLTVT.